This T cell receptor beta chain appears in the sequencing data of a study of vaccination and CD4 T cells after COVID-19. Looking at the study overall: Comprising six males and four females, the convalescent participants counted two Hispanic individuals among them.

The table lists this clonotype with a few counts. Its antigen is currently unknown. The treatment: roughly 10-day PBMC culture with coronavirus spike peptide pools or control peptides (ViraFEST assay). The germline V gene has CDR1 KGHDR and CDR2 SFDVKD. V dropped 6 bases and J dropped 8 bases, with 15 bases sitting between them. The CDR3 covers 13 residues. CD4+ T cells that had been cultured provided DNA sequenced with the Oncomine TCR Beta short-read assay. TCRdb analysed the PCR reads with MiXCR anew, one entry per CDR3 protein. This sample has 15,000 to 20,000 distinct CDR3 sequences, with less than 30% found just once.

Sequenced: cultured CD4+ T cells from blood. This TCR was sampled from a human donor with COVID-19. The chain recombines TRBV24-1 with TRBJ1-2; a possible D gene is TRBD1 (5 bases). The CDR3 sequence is CATSLGHGWGYTF. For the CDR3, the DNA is TGTGCCACCAGTCTAGGACACGGCTGGGGCTACACCTTC.